This is a list of T cell receptor beta chains from one sample in a study of lymphopenia after photon versus proton radiotherapy. The assay was immunoSEQ multiplex PCR, and TCRdb's table has in-frame clones only and misses some. The table includes about 16,000 clones, around 85% detected once. Material: peripheral blood, obtained from a patient treated with proton-based radiotherapy. Source of these receptors: a woman aged 55-69 years with cholangiocarcinoma. Some clones in this sample may be carry-over from other donors' samples. CDR3s include the opening cysteine and the closing phenylalanine or tryptophan. A D gene is named only where the DNA matches it firmly.

TGTGCCAGCAGCTTTGGGGGCCGCACTGAAGCTTTCTTT,CASSFGGRTEAFF,.,TRBV7-9,TRBJ1-1
TGTGCCAGCAGCTTAGTAATCGACGGGACCCAGTACTTC,CASSLVIDGTQYF,.,TRBV11-2,TRBJ2-5
TGTGCCAGCAGTCCCCGACAGGCCCGGGGCGAGCAGTACTTC,CASSPRQARGEQYF,.,TRBV5-8,TRBJ2-7
TGTGCCAGCAGCTTTGGAGGGAATAGCAATCAGCCCCAGCATTTT,CASSFGGNSNQPQHF,.,TRBV5-6,TRBJ1-5
TGTGCCAGCAGTTACGGCCGGGGAAACTATGGCTACACCTTC,CASSYGRGNYGYTF,.,TRBV6-6,TRBJ1-2
TGTGCCAGCTCCTCCTTAGGTGAGCAGTTCTTC,CASSSLGEQFF,.,TRBV21-1,TRBJ2-1
TGTGCCAGCAGCTTAGCTGTAGGGAATGCGAAACTGTTTTTT,CASSLAVGNAKLFF,.,TRBV7-9,TRBJ1-4
TGTGCCAGCTCACCACGCCGCGACACCCTGAACACTGAAGCTTTCTTT,CASSPRRDTLNTEAFF,.,TRBV18,TRBJ1-1
TGTGCCAGCTCACCGGGACGACTAGCGGGGCATCCGAGAAACACAGATACGCAGTATTTT,CASSPGRLAGHPRNTDTQYF,TRBD2,TRBV18,TRBJ2-3
TGTGCCAGCAGCCGTGGACTTGAGCCGGGCTCCTACGAGCAGTACTTC,CASSRGLEPGSYEQYF,.,TRBV7-8,TRBJ2-7
TGCGCCAGCAGCTCGGGACACAATGGGGATGGCTACACCTTC,CASSSGHNGDGYTF,.,TRBV5-1,TRBJ1-2
TGTGCCAGCACCCAAGGGATTCAAGAGACCCAGTACTTC,CASTQGIQETQYF,.,TRBV6-1,TRBJ2-5
TGTGCCTGGAGGACAGCCGGCTCTGGAAACACCATATATTTT,CAWRTAGSGNTIYF,.,TRBV30,TRBJ1-3
TGTGCCAGCAGCGTAGGGGTGGGGGAGAGGATCTCCTACGAGCAGTACTTC,CASSVGVGERISYEQYF,.,TRBV9,TRBJ2-7